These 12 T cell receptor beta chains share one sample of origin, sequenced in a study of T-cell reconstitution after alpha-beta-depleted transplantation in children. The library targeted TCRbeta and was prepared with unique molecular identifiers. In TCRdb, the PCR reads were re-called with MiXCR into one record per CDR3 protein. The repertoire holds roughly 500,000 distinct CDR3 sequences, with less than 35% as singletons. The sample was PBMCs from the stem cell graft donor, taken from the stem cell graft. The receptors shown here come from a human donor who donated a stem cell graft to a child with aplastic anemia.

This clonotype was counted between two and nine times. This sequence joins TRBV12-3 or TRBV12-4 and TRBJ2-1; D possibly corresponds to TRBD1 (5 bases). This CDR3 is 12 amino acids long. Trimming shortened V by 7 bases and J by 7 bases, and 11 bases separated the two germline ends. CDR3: CASTGLGNEQFF. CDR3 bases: TGTGCCAGCACAGGGCTAGGGAATGAGCAGTTCTTC.

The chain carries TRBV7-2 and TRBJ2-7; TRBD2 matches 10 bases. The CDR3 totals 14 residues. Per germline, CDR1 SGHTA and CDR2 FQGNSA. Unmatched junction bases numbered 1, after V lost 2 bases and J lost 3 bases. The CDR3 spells CASSLSSGSYEQYF. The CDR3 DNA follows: TGTGCCAGCAGCTTATCTAGCGGGAGCTACGAGCAGTACTTC.

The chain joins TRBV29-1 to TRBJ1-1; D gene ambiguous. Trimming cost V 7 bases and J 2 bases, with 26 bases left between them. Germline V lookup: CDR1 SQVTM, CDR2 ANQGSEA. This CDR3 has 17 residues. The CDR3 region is CSAYDLEGIWGNTEAFF. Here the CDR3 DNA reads TGCAGCGCATACGATTTGGAGGGAATATGGGGAAACACTGAAGCTTTCTTT.

The CDR3 nucleotides are TGTGCCAGCAGCCAACAAAAAAGTAGCGGATACAATGAGCAGTTCTTC. Protein sequence: CASSQQKSSGYNEQFF. This chain uses TRBV14 with TRBJ2-1; weak D call: TRBD2 (6 bases). CDR1 is SGHDN, CDR2 FVKESK, per germline. Between the trimmed V and J ends, which lost 2 bases and 4 bases, there was a span of 15 bases. The CDR3 extends over 16 amino acids.

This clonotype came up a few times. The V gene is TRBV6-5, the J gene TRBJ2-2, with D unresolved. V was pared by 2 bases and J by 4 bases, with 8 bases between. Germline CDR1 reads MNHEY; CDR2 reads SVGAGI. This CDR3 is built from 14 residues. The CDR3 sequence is CASSYPSSTGELFF. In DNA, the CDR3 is TGTGCCAGCAGTTACCCGAGTAGCACCGGGGAGCTGTTTTTT.

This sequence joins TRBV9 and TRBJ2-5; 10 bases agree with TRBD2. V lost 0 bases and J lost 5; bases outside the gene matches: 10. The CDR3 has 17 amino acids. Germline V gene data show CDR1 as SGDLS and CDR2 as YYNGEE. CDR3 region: CASSVDPSGSPRETQYF. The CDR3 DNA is TGTGCCAGCAGCGTAGACCCTAGCGGGAGCCCCCGGGAGACCCAGTACTTC.

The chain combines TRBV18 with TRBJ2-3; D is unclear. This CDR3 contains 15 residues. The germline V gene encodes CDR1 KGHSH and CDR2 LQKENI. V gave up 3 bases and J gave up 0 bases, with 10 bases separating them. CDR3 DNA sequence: TGTGCCAGCTCACCTGTTCTCGGCAGCACAGATACGCAGTATTTT. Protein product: CASSPVLGSTDTQYF.

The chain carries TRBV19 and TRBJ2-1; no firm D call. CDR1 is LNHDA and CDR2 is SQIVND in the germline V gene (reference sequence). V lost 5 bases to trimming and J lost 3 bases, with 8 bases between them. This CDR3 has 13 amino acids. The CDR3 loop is CASSDTNYNEQFF. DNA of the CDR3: TGTGCCAGTAGTGATACTAACTACAATGAGCAGTTCTTC.

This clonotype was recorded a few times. The CDR3 here is CASSEPGTNTGELFF. DNA for the CDR3: TGTGCCAGCAGTGAACCCGGGACAAACACCGGGGAGCTGTTTTTT. V and J are TRBV6-1 and TRBJ2-2; D perhaps matches TRBD1 (6 bases). Trimming took 2 bases from V and 2 from J, leaving 9 bases between them. CDR3 length: 15 residues. Germline values: CDR1 MNHNS, CDR2 SASEGT.

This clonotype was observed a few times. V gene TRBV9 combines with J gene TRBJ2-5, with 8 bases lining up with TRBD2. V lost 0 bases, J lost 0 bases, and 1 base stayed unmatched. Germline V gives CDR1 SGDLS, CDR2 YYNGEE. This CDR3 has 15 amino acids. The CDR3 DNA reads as TGTGCCAGCAGCGTAGTTAGCGGGAACCAAGAGACCCAGTACTTC. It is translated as CASSVVSGNQETQYF.

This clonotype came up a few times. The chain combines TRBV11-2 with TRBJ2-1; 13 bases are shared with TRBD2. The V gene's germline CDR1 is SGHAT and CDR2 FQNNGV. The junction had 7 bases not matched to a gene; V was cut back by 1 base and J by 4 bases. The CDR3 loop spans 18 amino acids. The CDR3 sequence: CASSLGRTSGRLYNEQFF. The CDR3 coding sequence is TGTGCCAGCAGCTTAGGAAGGACTAGCGGGAGACTTTACAATGAGCAGTTCTTC.

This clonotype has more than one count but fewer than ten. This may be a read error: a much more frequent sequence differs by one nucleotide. CDR3 in DNA: TGTGCCAGCAGGTTCACAGATACGCAGTATTTT. Translated: CASRFTDTQYF. The chain uses TRBV7-2 and TRBJ2-3; D is uncertain. Per germline, CDR1 SGHTA and CDR2 FQGNSA. The V end was cut by 6 bases, the J end by 2 bases, with 3 bases between. The CDR3 length is 11 residues.